This T cell receptor (beta chain) originates from a study of patients and donors after allogeneic stem cell transplantation. The junction had 4 bases not matched to a gene; V was cut back by 2 bases and J by 4 bases. Germline assignment: CDR1 MNHNY and CDR2 SVGAGI (reference sequence). The CDR3 runs to 15 residues. TCRdb fed the RT-PCR reads into MiXCR, producing one record per CDR3 protein. The sample holds 150,000 to 250,000 distinct CDR3 sequences, around two fifths seen once. This clonotype was counted a few times. The sample comprised blood, either unsorted or a sorted T cell fraction (not recorded which). The rearrangement uses TRBV6-6 and TRBJ1-4; 7 bases fit TRBD1. The sequence was collected from a human donor who was either an allogeneic HSCT recipient or a stem cell or donor lymphocyte infusion donor (not recorded which). It is not recorded whose cells these are; they may come from a transplant donor. As DNA, the CDR3 is TGTGCCAGCAGTTACATTAGGGGGCTTAATGAAAAACTGTTTTTT. Translated, it gives CASSYIRGLNEKLFF.